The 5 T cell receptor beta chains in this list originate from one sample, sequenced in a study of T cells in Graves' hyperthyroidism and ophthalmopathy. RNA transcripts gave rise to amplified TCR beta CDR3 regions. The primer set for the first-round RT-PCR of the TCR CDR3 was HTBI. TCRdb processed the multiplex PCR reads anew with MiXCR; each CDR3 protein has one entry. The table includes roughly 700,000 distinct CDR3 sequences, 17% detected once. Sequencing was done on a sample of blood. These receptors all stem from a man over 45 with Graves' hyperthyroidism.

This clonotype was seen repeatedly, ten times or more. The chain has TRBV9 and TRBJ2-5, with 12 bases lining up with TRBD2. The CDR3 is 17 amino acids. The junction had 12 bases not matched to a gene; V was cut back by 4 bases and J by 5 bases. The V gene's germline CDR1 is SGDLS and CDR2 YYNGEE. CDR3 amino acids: CASSPRTSGMKTETQYF. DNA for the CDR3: TGTGCCAGCAGCCCTAGGACTAGCGGGATGAAGACGGAGACCCAGTACTTC.

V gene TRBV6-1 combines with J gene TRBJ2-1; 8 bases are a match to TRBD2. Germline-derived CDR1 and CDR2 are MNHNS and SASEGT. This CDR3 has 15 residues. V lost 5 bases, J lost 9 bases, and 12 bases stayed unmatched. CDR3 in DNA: TGTGCCAGCAGTACCACCCCAAGCGGGAGTAGTGAGCAGTTCTTC. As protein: CASSTTPSGSSEQFF.

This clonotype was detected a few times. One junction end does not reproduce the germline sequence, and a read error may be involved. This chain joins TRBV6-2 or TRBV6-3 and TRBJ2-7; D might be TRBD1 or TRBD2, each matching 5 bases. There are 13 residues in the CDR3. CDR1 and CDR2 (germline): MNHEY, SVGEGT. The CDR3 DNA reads TGTGCCAGCAGTTCCCTACGCCGGGACGGGCGTGACTTC. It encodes CASSSLRRDGRDF.

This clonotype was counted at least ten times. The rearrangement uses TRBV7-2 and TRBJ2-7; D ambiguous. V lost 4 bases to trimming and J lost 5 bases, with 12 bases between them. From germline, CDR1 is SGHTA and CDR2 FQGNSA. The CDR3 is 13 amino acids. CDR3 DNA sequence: TGTGCCAGCAGCTCCCCCGGTGGCGACGAGCAGTACTTC. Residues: CASSSPGGDEQYF.

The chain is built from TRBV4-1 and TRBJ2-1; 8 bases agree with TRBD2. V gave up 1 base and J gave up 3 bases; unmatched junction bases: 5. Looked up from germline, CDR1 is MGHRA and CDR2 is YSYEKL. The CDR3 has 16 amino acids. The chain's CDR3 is CASSQGVLAVYNEQFF. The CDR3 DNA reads TGCGCCAGCAGCCAAGGTGTACTAGCGGTCTACAATGAGCAGTTCTTC.